Following are 17 T cell receptor beta chains from one sample sequenced in a study of shared clonotypes between healthy human individuals. Clones were sequenced by immunoSEQ multiplex PCR, and TCRdb holds only the in-frame ones, with some missing. The table shows approximately 1.5 million clones, with about 98.5% occurring only once. Sample: naive CD4+ T cells sorted from blood. Subset here: CD45RA+ positively selected. All receptors derive from a man in his thirties or forties in good health.

The chain joins TRBV7-2 to TRBJ1-5; D unresolved. Germline CDR1 reads SGHTA; CDR2 reads FQGNSA. V dropped 2 bases and J dropped 4 bases, with 6 bases sitting between them. This CDR3 region has 13 residues. The CDR3 here is CASSLFENQPQHF. The DNA for the CDR3 is TGTGCCAGCAGCTTATTCGAGAATCAGCCCCAGCATTTT.

This chain links TRBV5-1 with TRBJ2-5; 11 bases map to TRBD2. With V trimmed by 4 bases and J by 6 bases, 5 bases remained unmatched. Per germline, CDR1 SGHRS and CDR2 YFSETQ. This CDR3 is built from 14 residues. CDR3 residues: CASSTGTSGQTQYF. The CDR3 nucleotides read TGCGCCAGCAGCACCGGGACTAGCGGACAGACCCAGTACTTC. The full variable domain, with the rest looked up from reference TRBV5-1 and TRBJ2-5, is KAGVTQTPRYLIKTRGQQVTLSCSPISGHRSVSWYQQTPGQGLQFLFEYFSETQRNKGNFPGRFSGRQFSNSRSEMNVSTLELGDSALYLCASSTGTSGQTQYFGPGTRLLVL.

The J gene is TRBJ1-1, the V gene TRBV28, with D hard to call. This CDR3 is 13 amino acids long. The V gene lost 5 bases and the J gene lost 0 bases, with 7 bases spanning the gap. The V gene's germline CDR1 is MDHEN and CDR2 SYDVKM. CDR3 sequence: CASSRVMNTEAFF. The DNA for the CDR3 is TGTGCCAGCAGTCGGGTGATGAACACTGAAGCTTTCTTT.

The V gene is TRBV7-2, the J gene TRBJ2-7; D perhaps matches TRBD2 (6 bases). CDR1 and CDR2 (germline): SGHTA, FQGNSA. Trimming took off 8 bases at V and 4 bases at J, with 12 bases between the two ends. CDR3 length: 12 residues. In nucleotides, the CDR3 is TGTGCCAGCGTCAGCAGCGGGTACGAGCAGTACTTC. This sequence encodes CASVSSGYEQYF. The full variable domain, in which reference TRBV7-2 and TRBJ2-7 provide the parts outside the CDR3, is GAGVSQSPSNKVTEKGKDVELRCDPISGHTALYWYRQSLGQGLEFLIYFQGNSAPDKSGLPSDRFSAERTGGSVSTLTIQRTQQEDSAVYLCASVSSGYEQYFGPGTRLTVT.

The chain's CDR3 is CASRLDGETQYF. In DNA form, the CDR3 reads TGTGCAAGTCGCTTAGATGGGGAGACCCAGTACTTC. V and J are TRBV12-2 and TRBJ2-5. TRBV12-2 is flagged as a pseudogene. CDR3 length: 12 residues.

The rearrangement uses TRBV14 and TRBJ1-1; a weak D match, TRBD1 (6 bases). V lost 2 bases, J lost 1 base, and 14 bases lay in between. This CDR3 has 16 residues. Per germline, CDR1 SGHDN and CDR2 FVKESK. The CDR3 bases are TGTGCCAGCAGCCAACTCGGGGGCGTCACGAACACTGAAGCTTTCTTT. Translation: CASSQLGGVTNTEAFF.

The V gene is TRBV9, the J gene TRBJ2-2, with TRBD2 matching over 13 bases. Germline loops: CDR1 SGDLS, CDR2 YYNGEE. The trim removed 0 bases at V and 6 bases at J, leaving 8 bases unmatched. The CDR3 is made up of 18 amino acids. The CDR3 coding sequence is TGTGCCAGCAGCGTAGCCCCAGGACTAGCGGGAGCCCCCGGGGAGCTGTTTTTT. Residues: CASSVAPGLAGAPGELFF. The variable domain in full, completed from reference TRBV9 and TRBJ2-2, reads DSGVTQTPKHLITATGQRVTLRCSPRSGDLSVYWYQQSLDQGLQFLIQYYNGEERAKGNILERFSAQQFPDLHSELNLSSLELGDSALYFCASSVAPGLAGAPGELFFGEGSRLTVL.

CDR3 bases: TGCGCCAGCAGCCAAGTCACGGGGGTCTACAATGAGCAGTTCTTC. Protein sequence: CASSQVTGVYNEQFF. This rearrangement joins TRBV4-1 to TRBJ2-1, with D tentatively TRBD2 (6 bases). This CDR3 has 15 residues. V was pared by 1 base and J by 3 bases, with 10 bases between. Germline assignment: CDR1 MGHRA and CDR2 YSYEKL.

V usage is TRBV7-2 and J usage is TRBJ2-7; TRBD2 aligns across 14 bases. In germline, CDR1 is SGHTA, CDR2 FQGNSA. Unmatched junction bases numbered 17, after V lost 7 bases and J lost 3 bases. The CDR3 runs 19 residues. CDR3 sequence: CASTRQKGLAGAGYYEQYF. DNA for the CDR3: TGTGCCAGCACACGCCAGAAGGGACTAGCGGGGGCGGGGTACTACGAGCAGTACTTC.

The chain is built from TRBV5-6 and TRBJ2-7, with TRBD1 matching 10 bases. There are 15 residues in the CDR3. V was pared by 2 bases and J by 5 bases, with 7 bases of the junction left unmatched. Germline CDR1 SGHDT, CDR2 YYEEEE. The CDR3 nucleotides are TGTGCCAGCAGCTTATCCGGGACAGGGGAGGACGAGCAGTACTTC. Translated: CASSLSGTGEDEQYF. The variable domain in full, completed from reference TRBV5-6 and TRBJ2-7, reads DAGVTQSPTHLIKTRGQQVTLRCSPKSGHDTVSWYQQALGQGPQFIFQYYEEEERQRGNFPDRFSGHQFPNYSSELNVNALLLGDSALYLCASSLSGTGEDEQYFGPGTRLTVT.

This chain joins TRBV5-1 and TRBJ1-2; D might be TRBD1 (5 bases). Germline V gene data show CDR1 as SGHRS and CDR2 as YFSETQ. The CDR3 covers 16 residues. V shed 0 bases and J shed 7 bases, with 19 bases lying between them. For the CDR3, the DNA is TGCGCCAGCAGCTTGGCGACAGTGCCCTCCTGGGGTGGCTACACCTTC. It encodes CASSLATVPSWGGYTF.

J is TRBJ2-7 and V is TRBV9; 9 bases agree with TRBD2. Germline V gene sequence: CDR1 SGDLS, CDR2 YYNGEE. CDR3 length: 18 amino acids. Trimming at V came to 0 bases and at J to 3 bases, leaving 13 bases not matched to a gene. The CDR3 protein is CASSVGLAGRPSVYEQYF. The CDR3 nucleotides are TGTGCCAGCAGCGTAGGTCTAGCGGGAAGGCCTAGTGTCTACGAGCAGTACTTC.

In regard to this clone: The same CDR3 arises from other DNA sequences in this sample as well. V and J are TRBV7-3 and TRBJ2-1; no clear D gene. The CDR3 has 15 residues. Trimming pared 0 bases from V and 4 bases from J, leaving 10 bases between. Per the germline V gene, CDR1 is SGHTA and CDR2 is FQGTGA. CDR3 amino acids: CASSLTSGEYNEQFF. For the CDR3, the DNA is TGTGCCAGCAGCTTAACGTCTGGGGAATACAATGAGCAGTTCTTC.

Concerning this clone: Other nucleotide sequences in the sample specify the same CDR3. The genes are TRBV5-1 and TRBJ2-5; D is uncertain. With 0 bases removed from V and 1 base from J, the gap between germline ends came to 4 bases. Germline-derived CDR1 and CDR2 are SGHRS and YFSETQ. This CDR3 region has 13 residues. DNA for the CDR3: TGCGCCAGCAGCTTGGAATCCCAAGAGACCCAGTACTTC. Its protein product is CASSLESQETQYF.

This clone was found once. The chain is built from TRBV6-1 and TRBJ2-7; D tentatively reads TRBD1 or TRBD2 (6 bases each). The CDR3 is 12 amino acids. Germline V gives CDR1 MNHNS, CDR2 SASEGT. Deletions cut 3 bases from V and 6 bases from J, with 9 bases between. CDR3 sequence: CASSDRGGEQYF. The CDR3 region has the DNA TGTGCCAGCAGTGACAGGGGAGGCGAGCAGTACTTC.

The rearrangement uses TRBV28 and TRBJ2-7; 11 nucleotides line up with TRBD1. Germline values: CDR1 MDHEN, CDR2 SYDVKM. CDR3 length: 16 amino acids. V was clipped by 5 bases and J by 4 bases; unmatched bases: 10. The CDR3 DNA follows: TGTGCCAGCAGTCTCATACCGGGACAGGGGGTTTACGAGCAGTACTTC. Encoded protein: CASSLIPGQGVYEQYF.

This chain joins TRBV7-2 and TRBJ2-7; D not resolved. The CDR3 length is 13 residues. Germline CDR1 SGHTA, CDR2 FQGNSA. The V gene lost 0 bases and the J gene lost 3 bases, with 6 bases spanning the gap. In DNA form, the CDR3 reads TGTGCCAGCAGCTTAGCGCCTGTCTACGAGCAGTACTTC. Translation gives CASSLAPVYEQYF.